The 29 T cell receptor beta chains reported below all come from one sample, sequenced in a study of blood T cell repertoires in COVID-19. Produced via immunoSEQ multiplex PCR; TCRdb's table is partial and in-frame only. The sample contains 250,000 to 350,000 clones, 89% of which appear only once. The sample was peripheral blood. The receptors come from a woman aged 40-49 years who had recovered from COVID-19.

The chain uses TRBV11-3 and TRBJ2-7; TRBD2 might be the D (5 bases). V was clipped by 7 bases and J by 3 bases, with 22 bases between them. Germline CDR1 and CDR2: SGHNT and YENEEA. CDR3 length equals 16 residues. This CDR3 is CASTLTYASEGYEQYF. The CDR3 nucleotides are TGTGCCAGCACCCTAACATACGCCAGCGAGGGCTACGAGCAGTACTTC.

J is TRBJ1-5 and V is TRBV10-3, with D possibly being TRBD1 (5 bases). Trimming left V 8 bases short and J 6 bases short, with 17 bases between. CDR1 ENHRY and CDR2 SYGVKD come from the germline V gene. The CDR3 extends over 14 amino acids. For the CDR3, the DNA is TGTGCCATCGGGGCGGGGGAGTTCTTTCAGCCCCAGCATTTT. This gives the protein CAIGAGEFFQPQHF.

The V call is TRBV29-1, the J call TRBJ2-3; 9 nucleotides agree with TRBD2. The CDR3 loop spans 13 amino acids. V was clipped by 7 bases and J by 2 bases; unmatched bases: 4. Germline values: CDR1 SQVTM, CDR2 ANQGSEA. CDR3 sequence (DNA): TGCAGCGGCGGGACTAGCACCACAGATACGCAGTATTTT. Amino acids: CSGGTSTTDTQYF.

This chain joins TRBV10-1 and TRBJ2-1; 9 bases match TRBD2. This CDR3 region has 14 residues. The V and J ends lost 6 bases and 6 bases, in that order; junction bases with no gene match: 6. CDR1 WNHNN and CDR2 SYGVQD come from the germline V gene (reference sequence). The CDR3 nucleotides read TGCGCCAGCAGGAGCGGGAGGACCTTCAATGAGCAGTTCTTC. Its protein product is CASRSGRTFNEQFF.

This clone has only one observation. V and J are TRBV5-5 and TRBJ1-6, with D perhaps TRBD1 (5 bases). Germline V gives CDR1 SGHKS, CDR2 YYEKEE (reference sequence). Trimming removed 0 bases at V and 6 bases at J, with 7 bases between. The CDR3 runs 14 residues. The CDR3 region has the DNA TGTGCCAGCAGCTTGGAAGGGGTTAATTCACCCCTCCACTTT. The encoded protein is CASSLEGVNSPLHF.

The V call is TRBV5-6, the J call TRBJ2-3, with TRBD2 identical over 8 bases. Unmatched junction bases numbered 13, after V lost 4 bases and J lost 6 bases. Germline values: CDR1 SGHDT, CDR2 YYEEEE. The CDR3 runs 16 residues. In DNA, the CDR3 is TGTGCCAGCAGCCCCATCTACGCGGGAGGAGGGGATACGCAGTATTTT. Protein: CASSPIYAGGGDTQYF.

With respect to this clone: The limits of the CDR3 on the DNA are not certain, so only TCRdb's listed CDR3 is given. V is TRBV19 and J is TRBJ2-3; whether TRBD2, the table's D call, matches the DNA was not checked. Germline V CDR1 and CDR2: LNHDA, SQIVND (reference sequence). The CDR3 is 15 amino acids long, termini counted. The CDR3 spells CASTSVAGVSDTQYF.

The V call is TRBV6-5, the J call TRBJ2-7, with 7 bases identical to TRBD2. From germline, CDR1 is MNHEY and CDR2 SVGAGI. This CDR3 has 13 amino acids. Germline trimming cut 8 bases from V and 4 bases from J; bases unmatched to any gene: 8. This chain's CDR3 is CASREVPPYEQYF. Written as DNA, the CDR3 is TGTGCCAGCCGGGAGGTCCCTCCTTACGAGCAGTACTTC.

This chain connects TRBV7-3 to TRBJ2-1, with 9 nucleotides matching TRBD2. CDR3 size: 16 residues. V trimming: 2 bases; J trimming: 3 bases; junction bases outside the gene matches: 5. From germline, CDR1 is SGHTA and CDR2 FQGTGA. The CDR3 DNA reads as TGTGCCAGCAGCTTAGGGACTAGCTTGGTCTACAATGAGCAGTTCTTC. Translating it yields CASSLGTSLVYNEQFF.

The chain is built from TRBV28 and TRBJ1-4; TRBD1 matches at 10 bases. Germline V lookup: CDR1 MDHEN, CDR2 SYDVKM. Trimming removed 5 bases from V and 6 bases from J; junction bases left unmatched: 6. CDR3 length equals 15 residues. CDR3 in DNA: TGTGCCAGCAGTACGCCGGGACAGGGGTATGAAAAACTGTTTTTT. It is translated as CASSTPGQGYEKLFF.

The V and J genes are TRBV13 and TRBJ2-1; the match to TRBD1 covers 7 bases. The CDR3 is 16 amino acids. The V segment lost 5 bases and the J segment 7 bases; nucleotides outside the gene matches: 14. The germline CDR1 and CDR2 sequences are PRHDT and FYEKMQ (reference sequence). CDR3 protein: CASSPYETGLSNEQFF. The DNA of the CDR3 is TGTGCCAGCAGCCCGTATGAGACAGGGCTTAGTAATGAGCAGTTCTTC.

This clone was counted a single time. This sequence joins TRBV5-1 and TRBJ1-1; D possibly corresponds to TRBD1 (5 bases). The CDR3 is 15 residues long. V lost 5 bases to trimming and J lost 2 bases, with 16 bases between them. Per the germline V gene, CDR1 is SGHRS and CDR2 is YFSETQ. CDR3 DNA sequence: TGCGCCAGCAGTATTACGGGGGTAATTAACACTGAAGCTTTCTTT. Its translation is CASSITGVINTEAFF.

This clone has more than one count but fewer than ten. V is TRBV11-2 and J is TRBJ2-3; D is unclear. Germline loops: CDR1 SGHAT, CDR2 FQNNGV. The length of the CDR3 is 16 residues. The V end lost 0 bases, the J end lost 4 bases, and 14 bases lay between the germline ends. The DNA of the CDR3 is TGTGCCAGCAGCTTAGATCGAGCTAGGATCCCAGATACGCAGTATTTT. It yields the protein CASSLDRARIPDTQYF.

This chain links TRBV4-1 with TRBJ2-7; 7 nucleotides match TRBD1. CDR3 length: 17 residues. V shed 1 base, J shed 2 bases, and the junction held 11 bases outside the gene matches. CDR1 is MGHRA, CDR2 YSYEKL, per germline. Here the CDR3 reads CASSQVLTGVSTYEQYF. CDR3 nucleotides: TGCGCCAGCAGCCAAGTCCTTACAGGGGTGTCTACCTACGAGCAGTACTTC.

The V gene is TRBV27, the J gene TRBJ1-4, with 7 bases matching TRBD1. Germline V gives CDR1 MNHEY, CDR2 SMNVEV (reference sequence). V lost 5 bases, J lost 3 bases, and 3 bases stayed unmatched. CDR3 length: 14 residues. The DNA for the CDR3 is TGTGCCAGCAGTCGCAGGGGGGCTAATGAAAAACTGTTTTTT. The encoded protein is CASSRRGANEKLFF.

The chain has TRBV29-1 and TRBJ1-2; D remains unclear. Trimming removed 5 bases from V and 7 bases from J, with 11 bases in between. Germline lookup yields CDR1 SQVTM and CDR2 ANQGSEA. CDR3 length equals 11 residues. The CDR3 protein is CSVTEGGGYTF. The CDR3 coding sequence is TGCAGCGTTACTGAGGGTGGTGGCTACACCTTC.

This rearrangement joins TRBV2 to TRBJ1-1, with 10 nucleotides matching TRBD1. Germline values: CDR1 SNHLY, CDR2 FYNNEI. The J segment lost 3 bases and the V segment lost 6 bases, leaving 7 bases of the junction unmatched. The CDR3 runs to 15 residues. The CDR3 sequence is CASRPGTGEDTEAFF. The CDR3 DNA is TGTGCCAGCAGGCCAGGGACAGGGGAGGACACTGAAGCTTTCTTT.

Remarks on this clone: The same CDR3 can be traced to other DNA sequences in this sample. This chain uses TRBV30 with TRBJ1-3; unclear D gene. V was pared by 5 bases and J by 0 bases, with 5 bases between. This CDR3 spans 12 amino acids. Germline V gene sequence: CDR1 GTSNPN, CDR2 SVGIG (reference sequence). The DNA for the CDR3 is TGTGCCTGGGCCGGCTCTGGAAACACCATATATTTT. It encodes CAWAGSGNTIYF.

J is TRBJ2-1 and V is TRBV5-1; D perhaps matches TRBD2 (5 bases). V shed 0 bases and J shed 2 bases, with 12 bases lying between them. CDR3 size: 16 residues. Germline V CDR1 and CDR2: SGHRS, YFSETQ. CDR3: CASSLDSQRTYNEQFF. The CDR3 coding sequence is TGCGCCAGCAGCTTGGATTCCCAGCGGACCTACAATGAGCAGTTCTTC.

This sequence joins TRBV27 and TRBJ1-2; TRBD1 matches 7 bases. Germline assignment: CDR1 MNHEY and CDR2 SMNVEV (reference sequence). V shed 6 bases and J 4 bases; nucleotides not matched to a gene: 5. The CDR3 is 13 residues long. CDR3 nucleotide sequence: TGTGCCAGCAGGCCCACAGGGGTCTATGGCTACACCTTC. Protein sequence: CASRPTGVYGYTF.

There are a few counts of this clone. The CDR3: CASTWVGGNYGYTF. DNA of the CDR3: TGTGCCAGTACCTGGGTCGGGGGTAACTATGGCTACACCTTC. The genes are TRBV19 and TRBJ1-2; TRBD1 is a possible D gene (5 bases). Trimming removed 7 bases from V and 1 base from J, with 13 bases in between. Germline loops: CDR1 LNHDA, CDR2 SQIVND (reference sequence). This CDR3 is built from 14 residues.

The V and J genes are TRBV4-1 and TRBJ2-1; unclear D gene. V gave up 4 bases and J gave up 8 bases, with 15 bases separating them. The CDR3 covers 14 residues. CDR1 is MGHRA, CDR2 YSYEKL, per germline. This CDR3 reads CASSRGDPPDEQFF. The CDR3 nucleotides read TGCGCCAGCAGCCGAGGAGACCCCCCGGATGAGCAGTTCTTC.

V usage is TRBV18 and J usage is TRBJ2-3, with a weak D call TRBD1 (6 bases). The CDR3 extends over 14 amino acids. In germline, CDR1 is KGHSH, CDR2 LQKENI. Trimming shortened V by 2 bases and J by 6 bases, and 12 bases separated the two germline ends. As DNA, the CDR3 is TGTGCCAGCTCACCAGGGATAGACAGGGATACGCAGTATTTT. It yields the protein CASSPGIDRDTQYF.

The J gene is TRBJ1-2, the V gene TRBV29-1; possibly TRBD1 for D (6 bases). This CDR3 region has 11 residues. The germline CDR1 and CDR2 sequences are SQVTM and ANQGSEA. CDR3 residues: CSVGAQSGYTF. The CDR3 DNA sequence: TGCTCGGTGGGGGCGCAAAGTGGCTACACCTTC. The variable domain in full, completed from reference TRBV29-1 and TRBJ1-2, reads SAVISQKPSRDICQRGTSLTIQCQVDSQVTMMFWYRQQPGQSLTLIATANQGSEATYESGFVIDKFPISRPNLTFSTLTVSNMSPEDSSIYLCSVGAQSGYTFGSGTRLTVV.

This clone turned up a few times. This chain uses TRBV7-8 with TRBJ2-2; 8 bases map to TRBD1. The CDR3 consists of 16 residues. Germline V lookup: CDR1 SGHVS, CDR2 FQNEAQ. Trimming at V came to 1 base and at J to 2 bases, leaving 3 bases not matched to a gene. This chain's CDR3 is CASSLGQGKNTGELFF. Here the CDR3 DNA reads TGTGCCAGCAGCTTAGGACAGGGGAAAAACACCGGGGAGCTGTTTTTT.

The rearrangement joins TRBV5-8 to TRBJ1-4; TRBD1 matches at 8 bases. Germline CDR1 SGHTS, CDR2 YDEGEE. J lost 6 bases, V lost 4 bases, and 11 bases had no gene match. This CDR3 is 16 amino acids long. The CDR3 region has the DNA TGTGCCAGCAGCCTAGGACAGGGTATTACATATGAAAAACTGTTTTTT. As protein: CASSLGQGITYEKLFF.

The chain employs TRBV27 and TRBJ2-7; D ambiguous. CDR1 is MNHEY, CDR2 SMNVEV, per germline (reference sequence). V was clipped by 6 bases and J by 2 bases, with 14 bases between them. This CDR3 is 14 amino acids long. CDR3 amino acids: CASRPLDSAYEQYF. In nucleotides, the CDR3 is TGTGCCAGCAGACCCCTTGACTCGGCCTACGAGCAGTACTTC.

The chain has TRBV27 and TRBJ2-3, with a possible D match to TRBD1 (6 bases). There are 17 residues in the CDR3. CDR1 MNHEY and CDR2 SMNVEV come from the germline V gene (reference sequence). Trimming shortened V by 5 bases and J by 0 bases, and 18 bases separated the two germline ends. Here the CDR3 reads CASSAHRQETSTDTQYF. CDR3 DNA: TGTGCCAGCAGTGCCCATCGACAGGAGACTAGCACAGATACGCAGTATTTT.

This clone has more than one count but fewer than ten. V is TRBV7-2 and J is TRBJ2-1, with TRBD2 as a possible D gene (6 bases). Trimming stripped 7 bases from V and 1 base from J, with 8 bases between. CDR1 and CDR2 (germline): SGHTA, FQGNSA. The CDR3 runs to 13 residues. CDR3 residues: CASIRGSYNEQFF. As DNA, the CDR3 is TGTGCCAGCATCCGGGGGTCCTACAATGAGCAGTTCTTC.